Presented here are 7 T cell receptor beta chains from one specimen sequenced in a study of CD8 T cells in ankylosing spondylitis (TCRdb year 2017). Library preparation was by 5' RACE. Sequencing was carried out with an Illumina HiSeq 2500. Through fastp at Q25 and MiXCR, TCRdb rebuilt clones from the public reads, retaining in-frame beta chains. One record per CDR3 amino acid sequence lists the most common genes and DNA. The sample table records roughly 68,000 distinct CDR3 sequences; more than 5.5% of these occur just once. The biggest ten clones account for roughly 4.8% of the sample. Sequences were obtained from synovial fluid, either unsorted or a sorted T cell fraction (not recorded which). These receptors were collected from a male donor with ankylosing spondylitis.

This clonotype was counted between two and nine times. The genes are TRBV7-6 and TRBJ2-2, with a weak D call TRBD2 (6 bases). The V and J ends lost 10 bases and 5 bases respectively, with 20 bases between them. The CDR3 runs 15 residues. Germline-derived CDR1 and CDR2 are SGHVS and FNYEAQ. This CDR3 reads CATRDSTGGTGELFF. Written as DNA, the CDR3 is TGTGCCACCCGGGACTCAACTGGGGGGACCGGGGAGCTGTTTTTT.

The sample holds many counts of this clonotype. This sequence joins TRBV10-3 and TRBJ2-3, with TRBD2 matching over 8 bases. This CDR3 has 13 residues. V dropped 6 bases and J dropped 6; count of bases not matched to a gene: 5. In germline, CDR1 is ENHRY, CDR2 SYGVKD. For the CDR3, the DNA is TGTGCCATCAGAGACGGACTAGCTGATACGCAGTATTTT. Translated, it gives CAIRDGLADTQYF.

This clonotype was detected many times. The V gene is TRBV12-3 or TRBV12-4, the J gene TRBJ1-1, with a possible D match to TRBD1 (5 bases). Trimming took 4 bases from V and 11 from J, leaving 17 bases between them. The CDR3 is made up of 13 amino acids. CDR3 DNA: TGTGCCAGCAGTTCGCACGGGGGGTTCGGGGCTTTCTTT. Translated: CASSSHGGFGAFF.

This clonotype showed up just a few times. The CDR3 bases are TGTGCCAGCACTACAGGGCTTGCTTACGAGCAGTACTTC. This encodes CASTTGLAYEQYF. J is TRBJ2-7 and V is TRBV2; tentative D call: TRBD1 (6 bases). Per the germline V gene, CDR1 is SNHLY and CDR2 is FYNNEI. The germline V and J ends were trimmed by 7 bases and 4 bases, with 14 bases remaining between them. The CDR3 consists of 13 residues.

This clonotype was seen a handful of times. V gene TRBV7-2 combines with J gene TRBJ2-2; 7 positions agree with TRBD2. The germline V gene has CDR1 SGHTA and CDR2 FQGNSA. The CDR3 is 15 amino acids. V was pared by 4 bases and J by 7 bases, with 9 bases of the junction left unmatched. DNA of the CDR3: TGTGCCAGCAGCTCCCAACCGGGAGGTAGCGGGGAGCTGTTTTTT. It yields the protein CASSSQPGGSGELFF.

The sample holds one count of this clonotype. The chain has TRBV19 and TRBJ2-1; 10 nucleotides agree with TRBD2. Germline assignment: CDR1 LNHDA and CDR2 SQIVND (reference sequence). V lost 1 base to trimming and J lost 7 bases; unmatched junction nucleotides: 4. The CDR3 extends over 15 amino acids. DNA of the CDR3: TGTGCCAGTAGTATAGCTAGCGGGAGTTGGAATGAGCAGTTCTTC. Its protein product is CASSIASGSWNEQFF.

The chain couples TRBV30 to TRBJ1-5; the D gene is possibly TRBD1 (5 bases). The V end lost 2 bases, the J end lost 0 bases, and 14 bases lay between the germline ends. The CDR3 has 16 amino acids. The germline V gene has CDR1 GTSNPN and CDR2 SVGIG (reference sequence). The CDR3 spells CAWSRTGAYSNQPQHF. CDR3 nucleotide sequence: TGTGCCTGGAGTCGCACCGGGGCTTATAGCAATCAGCCCCAGCATTTT.